This T cell receptor beta chain came from a study of radiation and T cells in renal cell carcinoma. Treatment meaning: 15 Gy SBRT to primary tumor, nephrectomy 4 weeks later. In the case of this clone: Its antigen is unidentified.

Germline V gene data show CDR1 as MGHDK and CDR2 as SYGVNS. The CDR3 loop spans 15 amino acids. Deletions cut 6 bases from V and 3 bases from J, with 14 bases between. Method: immunoSEQ multiplex PCR; TCRdb's copy keeps in-frame clones and lacks some. The table shows 10,000 to 15,000 clones, with about 33% occurring only once. Study-wide findings and caveats: In blood, top tumor clones expanded by 2 weeks, shrinking by 4. Tumor samples were small regions of around 1 g.

This clonotype was obtained from a man aged 60-69 years with renal cell carcinoma. Specimen: tumor tissue, collected from a patient whose treatment included radiotherapy and nephrectomy. The chain joins TRBV25-1 to TRBJ2-2; D is unclear. CDR3 nucleotides: TGTGCCAGCAGAACCACGACGCAGTACACCGGGGAGCTGTTTTTT. As protein: CASRTTTQYTGELFF.